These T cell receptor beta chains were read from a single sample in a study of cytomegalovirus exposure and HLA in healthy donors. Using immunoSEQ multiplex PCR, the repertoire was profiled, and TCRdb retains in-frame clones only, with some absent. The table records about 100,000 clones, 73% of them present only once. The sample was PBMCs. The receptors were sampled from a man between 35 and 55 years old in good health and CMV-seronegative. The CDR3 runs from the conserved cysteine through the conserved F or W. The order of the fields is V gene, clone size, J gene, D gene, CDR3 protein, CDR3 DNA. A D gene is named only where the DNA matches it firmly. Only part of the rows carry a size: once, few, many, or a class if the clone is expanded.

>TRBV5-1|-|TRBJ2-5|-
CASSPGQTPQETQYF
TGCGCCAGCAGCCCCGGACAGACGCCTCAAGAGACCCAGTACTTC
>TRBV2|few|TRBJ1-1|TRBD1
CASTSQGVNTEAFF
TGTGCCAGCACCTCTCAGGGGGTGAACACTGAAGCTTTCTTT
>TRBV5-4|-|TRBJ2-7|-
CASSQHSYEQYF
TGTGCCAGCAGCCAACACTCCTACGAGCAGTACTTC
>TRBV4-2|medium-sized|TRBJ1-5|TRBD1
CASSQVTGGWNQPQHF
TGTGCCAGCAGCCAGGTAACAGGGGGCTGGAATCAGCCCCAGCATTTT
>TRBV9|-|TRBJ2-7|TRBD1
CASSAGDSYEQYF
TGTGCCAGCAGCGCAGGGGACAGCTACGAGCAGTACTTC
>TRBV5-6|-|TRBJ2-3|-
CASSLDRTDTQYF
TGTGCCAGCAGCTTGGACAGGACAGATACGCAGTATTTT
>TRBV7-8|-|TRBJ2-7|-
CASRQRGPGYEQYF
TGTGCCAGCAGACAAAGGGGTCCAGGCTACGAGCAGTACTTC
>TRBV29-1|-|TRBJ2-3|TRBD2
CSVVLAGGSTDTQYF
TGCAGCGTGGTTCTAGCGGGGGGGAGCACAGATACGCAGTATTTT
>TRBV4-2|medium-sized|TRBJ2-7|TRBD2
CASSQDHGGGSYEQYF
TGTGCCAGCAGCCAAGATCATGGCGGGGGGTCCTACGAGCAGTACTTC
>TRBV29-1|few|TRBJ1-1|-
CSVCGGSTEAFF
TGCAGCGTTTGCGGGGGGAGCACTGAAGCTTTCTTT
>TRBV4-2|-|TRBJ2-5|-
CASSQDITEETQYF
TGTGCCAGCAGCCAAGATATAACAGAAGAGACCCAGTACTTC
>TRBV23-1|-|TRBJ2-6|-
CASRHLSGANVLTF
TGCGCCAGCAGGCACTTATCTGGGGCCAACGTCCTGACTTTC
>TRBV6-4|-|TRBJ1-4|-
CASSDSRQDPATNEKLFF
TGTGCCAGCAGTGACTCTCGGCAGGATCCTGCAACTAATGAAAAACTGTTTTTT
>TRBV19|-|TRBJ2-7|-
CASSVTHFARYEQYF
TGTGCCAGTAGTGTGACTCATTTCGCCCGCTACGAGCAGTACTTC
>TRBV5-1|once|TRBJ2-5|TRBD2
CASSLSGGAGETQYF
TGCGCCAGCAGCTTATCCGGGGGGGCCGGAGAGACCCAGTACTTC
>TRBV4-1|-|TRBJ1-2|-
CASSRGILRSGPINYGYTF
TGCGCCAGCAGCCGAGGTATCTTGAGATCAGGGCCCATTAACTATGGCTACACCTTC
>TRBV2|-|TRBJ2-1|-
CASRAVNEQFF
TGTGCCAGCAGGGCCGTCAATGAGCAGTTCTTC
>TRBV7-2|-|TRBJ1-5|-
CASSPRSGGNQPQHF
TGTGCCAGCAGCCCTAGATCAGGGGGCAATCAGCCCCAGCATTTT
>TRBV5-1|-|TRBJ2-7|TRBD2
CASSPGTSGYEQYF
TGCGCCAGCAGCCCTGGGACTAGCGGCTACGAGCAGTACTTC
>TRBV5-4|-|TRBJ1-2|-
CASSLESLGHGYTF
TGTGCCAGCAGCTTGGAGTCGTTGGGGCATGGCTACACCTTC
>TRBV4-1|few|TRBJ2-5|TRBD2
CASSSRRGLAGQETQYF
TGCGCCAGCAGCTCTCGTCGGGGTCTAGCGGGGCAAGAGACCCAGTACTTC
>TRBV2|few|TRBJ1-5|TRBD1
CASRTTGDNQPQHF
TGTGCCAGCAGGACTACAGGGGACAATCAGCCCCAGCATTTT
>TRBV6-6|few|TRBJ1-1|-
CASSYSTGSEAFF
TGTGCCAGCAGTTACTCGACAGGAAGTGAAGCTTTCTTT
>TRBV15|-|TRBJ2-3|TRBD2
CATSRGGGATDTQYF
TGTGCCACCAGCAGAGGCGGGGGGGCAACAGATACGCAGTATTTT
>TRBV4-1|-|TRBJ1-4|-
CASSLTGLGSEKLFF
TGCGCCAGCAGCCTCACAGGGTTAGGCAGTGAAAAACTGTTTTTT
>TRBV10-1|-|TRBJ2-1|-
CASLLANEQFF
TGCGCCAGCTTACTAGCCAATGAGCAGTTCTTC
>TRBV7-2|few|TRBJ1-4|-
CASSVQSREKLFF
TGTGCCAGCAGCGTGCAGTCCAGGGAAAAACTGTTTTTT
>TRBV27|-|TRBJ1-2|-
CASSFYPRRPGEKLGYTF
TGTGCCAGCAGTTTCTACCCCAGACGGCCAGGGGAAAAGCTCGGCTACACCTTC
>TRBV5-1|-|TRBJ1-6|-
CASSLQGMIGNNSPLHF
TGCGCCAGCAGCTTGCAGGGGATGATAGGGAACAATTCACCCCTCCACTTT
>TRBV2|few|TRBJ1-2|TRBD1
CASSETGRGYTF
TGTGCCAGCAGTGAGACAGGGCGTGGCTACACCTTC
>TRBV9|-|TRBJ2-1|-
CASSGNRVRQFF
TGTGCCAGCAGCGGGAACAGGGTCAGGCAGTTCTTC
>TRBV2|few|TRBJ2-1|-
CASRPARLFYNEQFF
TGTGCCAGCAGACCCGCTAGGCTCTTCTACAATGAGCAGTTCTTC
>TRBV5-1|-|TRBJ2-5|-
CASSQGQIRQETQYF
TGCGCCAGCAGCCAAGGACAGATAAGGCAAGAGACCCAGTACTTC
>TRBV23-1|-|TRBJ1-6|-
CASIPGQGNSPLHF
TGCGCCAGCATCCCGGGACAAGGTAATTCACCCCTCCACTTT
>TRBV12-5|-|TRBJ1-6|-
CASGVQANSPLHF
TGTGCTAGTGGTGTACAGGCAAATTCACCCCTCCACTTT
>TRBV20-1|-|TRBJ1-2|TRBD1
CSATGGGYTF
TGCAGTGCGACAGGGGGTGGCTACACCTTC
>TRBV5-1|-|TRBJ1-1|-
CASSFARGNTEAFF
TGCGCCAGCAGCTTCGCCAGGGGGAACACTGAAGCTTTCTTT
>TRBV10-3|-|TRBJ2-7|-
CAIRAERGGSYEQYF
TGTGCCATCAGGGCTGAACGAGGAGGCTCCTACGAGCAGTACTTC
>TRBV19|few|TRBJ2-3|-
CASSTPDRFVDTQYF
TGTGCCAGTAGTACCCCCGACAGGTTCGTAGATACGCAGTATTTT
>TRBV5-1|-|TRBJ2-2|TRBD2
CASSLGVSGVNAGELFF
TGCGCCAGCAGCCTGGGTGTTAGCGGGGTAAACGCCGGGGAGCTGTTTTTT
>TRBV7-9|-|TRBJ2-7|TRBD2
CASSLETSGGYEQYF
TGTGCCAGCAGCTTAGAGACTAGCGGGGGTTACGAGCAGTACTTC
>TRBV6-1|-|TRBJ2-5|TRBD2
CASRELADQETQYF
TGTGCCAGCAGAGAGCTAGCGGACCAAGAGACCCAGTACTTC
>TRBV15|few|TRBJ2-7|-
CATSREPGVAHEQYF
TGTGCCACCAGCAGAGAACCAGGGGTTGCCCACGAGCAGTACTTC
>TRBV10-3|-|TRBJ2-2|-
CAISVEGQQNTGELFF
TGTGCCATCAGTGTGGAGGGACAGCAAAACACCGGGGAGCTGTTTTTT
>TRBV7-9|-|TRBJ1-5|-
CASSSNTGQIAPQHF
TGTGCCAGCAGTTCGAACACGGGACAAATCGCGCCCCAGCATTTT
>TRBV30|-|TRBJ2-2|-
CAWGGRNTGELFF
TGTGCCTGGGGGGGGAGGAACACCGGGGAGCTGTTTTTT
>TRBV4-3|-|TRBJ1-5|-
CASSQDLAQPQHF
TGCGCCAGCAGCCAAGATCTGGCTCAGCCCCAGCATTTT
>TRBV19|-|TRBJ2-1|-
CASSLADTYNEQFF
TGTGCCAGTTCATTAGCAGATACCTACAATGAGCAGTTCTTC
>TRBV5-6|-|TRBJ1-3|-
CASSLYGNTIYF
TGTGCCAGCAGCTTGTATGGAAACACCATATATTTT
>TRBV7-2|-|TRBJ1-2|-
CASSLFLFAGYGYTF
TGTGCCAGCAGCTTATTTCTTTTTGCGGGCTATGGCTACACCTTC
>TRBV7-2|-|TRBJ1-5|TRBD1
CASSPNRGSNQPQHF
TGTGCCAGCAGCCCGAACAGGGGTAGCAATCAGCCCCAGCATTTT
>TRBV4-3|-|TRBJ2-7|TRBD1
CASSQDSQGVGEQYF
TGCGCCAGCAGCCAAGATAGTCAGGGGGTGGGCGAGCAGTACTTC
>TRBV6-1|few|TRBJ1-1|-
CASSLHHRELEAFF
TGTGCCAGCAGTCTACACCACAGGGAGCTTGAAGCTTTCTTT
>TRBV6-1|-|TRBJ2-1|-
CASSEQDKPSYNEQFF
TGTGCCAGCAGTGAACAGGACAAGCCCTCCTACAATGAGCAGTTCTTC
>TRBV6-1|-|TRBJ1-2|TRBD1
CASRGQGAYGYTF
TGTGCCAGCAGAGGACAGGGGGCCTATGGCTACACCTTC
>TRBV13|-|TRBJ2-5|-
CASSLNEETQYF
TGTGCCAGCAGCTTAAATGAGGAGACCCAGTACTTC
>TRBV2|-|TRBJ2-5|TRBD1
CASSVGRGLVETQYF
TGTGCCAGCAGTGTCGGCAGGGGGCTTGTGGAGACCCAGTACTTC
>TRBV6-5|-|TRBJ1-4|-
CASSYSGGHEKLFF
TGTGCCAGCAGTTACTCGGGGGGGCATGAAAAACTGTTTTTT
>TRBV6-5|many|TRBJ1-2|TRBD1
CASSYVRTGGGYGYTF
TGTGCCAGCAGTTACGTACGGACAGGGGGCGGCTATGGCTACACCTTC
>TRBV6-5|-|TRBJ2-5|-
CASSAGDTAQETQYF
TGTGCCAGCAGTGCGGGGGACACTGCGCAAGAGACCCAGTACTTC